A selection of T cell receptor beta chains follows, all from one sample in a study of response to subunit inactivated influenza vaccine. One entry per CDR3 protein results from TCRdb running MiXCR on the RT-PCR reads. The table records 860,000 or so distinct CDR3 sequences, 21% of them present only once. The sample was PBMCs from blood, taken around 5 days after vaccination. The receptor set was obtained from a man aged 50 or older who received an inactivated influenza vaccine. Both conserved end residues are part of each CDR3.

J: TRBJ1-2
V: TRBV4-3
CDR3: CASSQGQALEGYTF

J: TRBJ2-1
V: TRBV5-1
CDR3: CASILSGENNEQFF

J: TRBJ1-3
V: TRBV7-9
CDR3: CASSLSSGGNTIYF

J: TRBJ1-2
V: TRBV12-3/TRBV12-4
CDR3: CASAKTTLNYGYTF

J: TRBJ2-1
V: TRBV11-2
CDR3: CASSLGFPGQDEQFF

J: TRBJ2-4
V: TRBV15
CDR3: CATSGGNIQYF

J: TRBJ2-2
V: TRBV4-2
CDR3: CASSPLTGVNTGELFF

J: TRBJ2-6
V: TRBV10-3
CDR3: CAIRDLGANVLTF

J: TRBJ2-5
V: TRBV5-1
CDR3: CASSSEGTRTTQYF

J: TRBJ2-6
V: TRBV4-1
CDR3: CASSQAWGTGANVLTF

J: TRBJ2-7
V: TRBV6-1
CDR3: CASGIRPSLTSHSYEQYF

J: TRBJ2-1
V: TRBV4-1
CDR3: CASSQGLGGSTNEQFF

J: TRBJ2-5
V: TRBV2
CDR3: CASSEVWGTVAQYF

J: TRBJ2-2
V: TRBV2
CDR3: CASSEAGTSAGELFF

J: TRBJ2-7
V: TRBV10-3
CDR3: CAISPDPQGEQYF

J: TRBJ2-1
V: TRBV7-1
CDR3: CASGTCKVQSYSSSRDLYNEQFF

J: TRBJ2-1
V: TRBV12-3/TRBV12-4
CDR3: CASTLRKTGADEQFF

J: TRBJ1-6
V: TRBV5-1
CDR3: CASSLQGNNSPLHF